The rows below give T cell receptor beta chains drawn from one sample of a study of blood T cells in healthy people across ages. TCRdb re-analysed the 5' RACE reads in MiXCR, keeping a single row per CDR3 protein. The data hold about 830,000 distinct CDR3 sequences, with roughly 60% observed a single time. The sample consisted of blood. The source of these receptors is a man younger than 45 in good health. Both conserved end residues are part of each CDR3. A D gene is named only where the DNA matches it firmly.

D gene,J gene,V gene,CDR3 protein
.,TRBJ2-7,TRBV7-2,CASSQSRGSDYEQYF
.,.,TRBV6-5,CASSSGRIYEQYF
.,TRBJ2-1,TRBV4-3,CASSHGTRSSYEQFF
.,TRBJ1-1,TRBV20-1,CSARWQPDMNTEAFF
TRBD2,TRBJ2-7,TRBV4-3,CASSQASGGRYEQYF
.,TRBJ1-3,TRBV28,CASRPLGLTRLSGNTIYF
.,TRBJ2-7,TRBV20-1,CSASAPYDYEQYF
.,TRBJ1-1,TRBV18,CASSLLSGRDTEAFF
.,TRBJ2-3,TRBV24-1,CATSIGRGPTDTQYF
TRBD2,TRBJ2-7,TRBV27,CASSLSGARAEQYF
.,TRBJ2-3,TRBV10-3,CAISEAFKGRTDTQYF
TRBD1,TRBJ1-5,TRBV15,CATSRDREGYQPQHF
.,TRBJ2-3,TRBV12-3/TRBV12-4,CASSSQILYTDTQYF
TRBD1,TRBJ1-1,TRBV5-1,CASSPQGDLTEAFF
.,TRBJ1-5,TRBV7-6,CASSPAWGSGPQHF
.,TRBJ2-3,TRBV4-2,CASSHDRTDTQYF
.,TRBJ2-1,TRBV29-1,CSVEGGPDSDSYNEQFF
.,TRBJ2-1,TRBV5-1,CASSLGSTSSNNEQFF
.,TRBJ2-3,TRBV20-1,CSATSGPDTQYF
TRBD2,TRBJ2-3,TRBV12-3/TRBV12-4,CASSLSSGGKYTQYF
.,TRBJ2-3,TRBV20-1,CSARDPSSAADTQYF
.,TRBJ2-7,TRBV2,CASKMGEALYEQYF
TRBD2,TRBJ2-1,TRBV20-1,CSAAGGSGAYNEQFF
.,TRBJ2-1,TRBV20-1,CSALVTGSGEQFF
.,TRBJ2-7,TRBV6-5,CATRQGSYEQYF
.,TRBJ2-1,TRBV13,CASSFGRIEQFF
.,TRBJ2-3,TRBV2,CASSLRGDPYF
.,TRBJ2-1,TRBV4-2,CASSQDSAGEQFF
.,TRBJ1-2,TRBV30,CAWSSAYGYTF
TRBD1,TRBJ2-3,TRBV6-5,CASSSNRGPSIDTQYF
.,.,TRBV14,CASSQDKYGAYEQYF
TRBD1,TRBJ2-1,TRBV6-1,CASGGNRGFYEQFF
.,TRBJ2-3,TRBV2,CASSVRSRTDTQYF
.,TRBJ2-1,TRBV11-1,CASSWSESSSYNEQFF
.,TRBJ2-3,TRBV20-1,CSATTSSTDTQYF
.,TRBJ2-1,TRBV4-2,CASSQDRDGNEQFF
TRBD1,TRBJ2-6,TRBV10-3,CAITQGAASGANVLTF
TRBD1,TRBJ2-1,TRBV29-1,CSVDREYRGFF
TRBD1,TRBJ2-7,TRBV9,CASSPDSDRTYEQYF
.,TRBJ1-5,TRBV7-2,CASSLTGPNLNQPQHF
TRBD1,TRBJ1-5,TRBV4-3,CASSQGDSSNQPQHF
.,TRBJ2-2,TRBV7-2,CASSLFPGNTGELFF
.,TRBJ2-7,TRBV7-2,CASSFSPHQGGYEQYF
TRBD1,TRBJ2-2,TRBV5-1,CASSLLQGPTGELFF
.,TRBJ2-6,TRBV5-1,CASSLVSDGASSGANVLTF